Listed below are T cell receptor beta chains from one sample, sequenced in a study of T cell changes during pregnancy in multiple sclerosis. Generated by immunoSEQ multiplex PCR, the TCRdb table keeps only in-frame clones and is missing some. The data hold about 70,000 clones, with roughly 94% observed a single time. The specimen comprised peripheral blood, sampled in the third trimester of pregnancy. Receptor source: a female donor with multiple sclerosis, enrolled in a pregnancy study. CDR3s include the opening cysteine and the closing phenylalanine or tryptophan. D genes are given only for firm matches. Only some rows state a clone size, as once, few, many or a class for expanded clones.

clone_size d_call j_call v_call cdr3_aa cdr3_nt
- - TRBJ1-1 TRBV7-3 CASSSQPGENTEAFF TGTGCCAGCAGCTCCCAACCGGGGGAAAACACTGAAGCTTTCTTT
- TRBD1 TRBJ1-1 TRBV30 CAWSLPTGAIAEAFF TGTGCCTGGAGTCTCCCGACAGGGGCAATCGCTGAAGCTTTCTTT
- - TRBJ1-1 TRBV5-4 CASSQESGTEAFF TGTGCCAGCAGCCAAGAGTCGGGCACTGAAGCTTTCTTT
- - TRBJ1-2 TRBV29-1 CSTEGGRASGYTF TGCAGCACCGAGGGAGGCAGGGCCTCGGGCTACACCTTC
- TRBD1 TRBJ1-2 TRBV5-1 CASSLCWTGDHGYTF TGCGCCAGCAGCTTGTGCTGGACAGGGGATCATGGCTACACCTTC
- - TRBJ2-1 TRBV7-2 CASSAPQNEQFF TGTGCCAGCAGCGCACCACAGAATGAGCAGTTCTTC
- - TRBJ2-7 TRBV7-8 CASSIMTRFNEQYF TGTGCCAGCAGCATTATGACTAGGTTTAACGAGCAGTACTTC
- - TRBJ1-6 TRBV19 CASRGREYSPLHF TGTGCCAGCAGGGGCAGAGAGTATTCACCCCTCCACTTT
- - TRBJ1-2 TRBV7-2 CASSETANYGYTF TGTGCCAGCAGCGAGACAGCAAACTATGGCTACACCTTC
- - TRBJ2-7 TRBV11-3 CASSSSREKRGKQYF TGTGCCAGCAGCTCGAGCCGGGAAAAGCGCGGGAAGCAGTACTTC
once - TRBJ1-4 TRBV30 CAWSVLTGWEKLFF TGTGCCTGGAGTGTTCTGACAGGATGGGAAAAACTGTTTTTT
- TRBD2 TRBJ2-2 TRBV5-6 CASSRTSGGSFTGELFF TGTGCCAGCAGCCGGACTAGCGGGGGGTCGTTCACCGGGGAGCTGTTTTTT
- - TRBJ2-1 TRBV15 CATSRDSLELQFF TGTGCCACCAGCAGAGATTCCTTAGAACTTCAGTTCTTC
- - TRBJ1-2 TRBV4-2 CASSQEAGLGGYTF TGTGCCAGCAGCCAAGAGGCAGGGTTGGGGGGCTACACCTTC
- - TRBJ1-5 TRBV7-9 CASSLPGGNQPQHF TGTGCCAGCAGCCTCCCAGGGGGCAATCAGCCCCAGCATTTT
- - TRBJ1-4 TRBV5-1 CASRPQGGNEKLFF TGCGCCAGCAGGCCCCAAGGGGGTAATGAAAAACTGTTTTTT
- - TRBJ1-1 TRBV6-5 CASSSTGNKNTEAFF TGTGCCAGCAGCTCCACAGGGAATAAAAACACTGAAGCTTTCTTT
- TRBD1 TRBJ1-5 TRBV6-5 CASSTDRESNQPQHF TGTGCCAGCAGCACCGACAGGGAGAGCAATCAGCCCCAGCATTTT
- - TRBJ2-7 TRBV18 CASSPGTATVGEQYF TGTGCCAGCTCACCCGGAACAGCTACAGTGGGTGAGCAGTACTTC
once TRBD1 TRBJ2-1 TRBV18 CASSPPGQSSYNEQFF TGTGCCAGCTCACCGCCGGGACAGAGCTCCTACAATGAGCAGTTCTTC
- - TRBJ1-1 TRBV7-9 CASSLALLGGNMNTEAFF TGTGCCAGCAGCTTAGCGCTTTTAGGAGGGAACATGAACACTGAAGCTTTCTTT
- - TRBJ1-3 TRBV28 CASSPGGSSGNTIYF TGTGCCAGCAGTCCGGGAGGATCCTCTGGAAACACCATATATTTT
- TRBD1 TRBJ2-7 TRBV19 CASTVTGNSYEQYF TGTGCCAGTACCGTGACAGGGAACTCCTACGAGCAGTACTTC
- - TRBJ2-5 TRBV5-1 CASSLTAAQETQYF TGCGCCAGCAGCTTGACAGCGGCCCAAGAGACCCAGTACTTC
- TRBD1 TRBJ1-2 TRBV14 CASSQGQGYYGYTF TGTGCCAGCAGCCAGGGACAGGGATACTATGGCTACACCTTC
- - TRBJ1-2 TRBV29-1 CSGEGVGGYTF TGCAGCGGTGAGGGAGTCGGTGGCTACACCTTC
- - TRBJ1-2 TRBV15 CATSRDIGTHYGYTF TGTGCCACCAGCAGAGATATCGGGACTCACTATGGCTACACCTTC
- - TRBJ1-4 TRBV30 CAWRGRRATTNEKLFF TGTGCCTGGAGGGGTCGGAGGGCCACAACTAATGAAAAACTGTTTTTT
- TRBD2 TRBJ2-2 TRBV10-3 CATAGTSGGLSGELFF TGTGCCACCGCCGGGACTAGCGGGGGCCTGTCCGGGGAGCTGTTTTTT
- - TRBJ2-7 TRBV27 CASSSYRFYEQYF TGTGCCAGCAGTTCTTACAGGTTCTACGAGCAGTACTTC
once TRBD1 TRBJ1-2 TRBV19 CASSIDGGQGAGYTF TGTGCCAGTAGTATAGATGGGGGACAGGGGGCCGGCTACACCTTC